This T cell receptor (beta chain) was found in a study of post-analysis software for immune sequencing data. Findings of the study overall: Five or six TRBV segments were significantly more frequent in patients than in controls. TRBV5-6, TRBV5-1 and TRBV20-1 were among these segments. The normalized Chao1 diversity of multiple sclerosis patients was significantly lower than that of controls.

V shed 2 bases and J 1 base; nucleotides not matched to a gene: 6. The CDR3 runs 16 residues. Germline lookup yields CDR1 SGHRS and CDR2 YFSETQ. Comments on this clonotype: Its specificity is not known.

Unique molecular identifiers were carried by the TCR beta cDNA libraries. TCRdb re-called the PCR reads through MiXCR, storing one row per CDR3 protein. Of approximately 730,000 distinct CDR3 sequences in the sample, approximately 44% are singletons; the top ten hold around 4.7%. Specimen: blood. The J gene is TRBJ1-1, the V gene TRBV5-1; 9 nucleotides match TRBD1. This receptor was obtained from a girl under 18 with multiple sclerosis. The CDR3 loop is CASSLHNRGPNTEAFF. Written as DNA, the CDR3 is TGCGCCAGCAGCTTACACAACAGGGGGCCGAACACTGAAGCTTTCTTT.